The 6 T cell receptor beta chains below come from one sample, sequenced in a study of blood T cell repertoires in COVID-19. Repertoires were generated with immunoSEQ multiplex PCR, while TCRdb's copy carries only in-frame clones and drops some. In the table there are about 260,000 clones, more than 70% of which are singletons. The sequenced sample was peripheral blood. Receptor source: a woman aged 45 to 65 with acute or convalescent COVID-19.

The rearrangement uses TRBV28 and TRBJ1-4, with TRBD1 identical over 10 bases. Germline CDR1 and CDR2: MDHEN and SYDVKM. This CDR3 spans 15 amino acids. J lost 7 bases, V lost 5 bases, and 7 bases had no gene match. In nucleotides, the CDR3 is TGTGCCAGCAGTGTACCGGGACAGGGGAGTGAAAAACTGTTTTTT. This encodes CASSVPGQGSEKLFF.

The chain uses TRBV29-1 and TRBJ2-3, with 13 nucleotides matching TRBD2. Unmatched junction bases numbered 4, after V lost 7 bases and J lost 3 bases. The CDR3 has 14 residues. Germline CDR1 and CDR2: SQVTM and ANQGSEA. The CDR3 spells CSGGLAGITDTQYF. DNA for the CDR3: TGCAGCGGGGGACTAGCGGGGATTACAGATACGCAGTATTTT.

V is TRBV11-2 and J is TRBJ1-2, with a possible D match to TRBD1 (5 bases). From germline, CDR1 is SGHAT and CDR2 FQNNGV. The CDR3 is 14 residues long. V was pared by 1 base and J by 2 bases, with 8 bases between. CDR3 sequence: CASSLAAGNYGYTF. CDR3 nucleotide sequence: TGTGCCAGCAGCTTAGCGGCAGGGAACTATGGCTACACCTTC.

V gene TRBV3-1 (or the pseudogene TRBV3-2) combines with J gene TRBJ2-2; 7 nucleotides match TRBD2. Germline CDR1 reads LGHDT; CDR2 reads YNNKEL (reference sequence). The CDR3 is made up of 16 amino acids. The junction had 6 bases not matched to a gene; V was cut back by 1 base and J by 4 bases. This CDR3 is CASSQASRGSTGELFF. The CDR3 DNA reads as TGTGCCAGCAGCCAAGCCTCACGCGGGAGCACCGGGGAGCTGTTTTTT.

The J gene is TRBJ2-7, the V gene TRBV9, with 10 positions matching TRBD2. J lost 4 bases, V lost 0 bases, and 4 bases had no gene match. Germline V gene sequence: CDR1 SGDLS, CDR2 YYNGEE. The CDR3 has 15 residues. The chain's CDR3 is CASSVAPAGGYEQYF. CDR3 sequence (DNA): TGTGCCAGCAGCGTAGCTCCAGCGGGAGGGTACGAGCAGTACTTC.

The chain employs TRBV6-2 or TRBV6-3 and TRBJ2-6; D perhaps matches TRBD1 (5 bases). CDR3 size: 18 residues. Germline CDR1 MNHEY, CDR2 SVGEGT. V lost 3 bases, J lost 0 bases, and 15 bases lay in between. CDR3 in amino acids: CASSYDGQGYSGANVLTF. CDR3 sequence (DNA): TGTGCCAGCAGTTATGATGGCCAGGGATACTCTGGGGCCAACGTCCTGACTTTC.